This T cell receptor beta chain comes out of a study of blood T cell repertoires in COVID-19. Study context: In each case, the material was cDNA or gDNA derived from T cells, B-cell-depleted T cells, or PBMCs.

Germline V gene sequence: CDR1 SGHVS, CDR2 FNYEAQ. The CDR3 contains 19 residues. V was pared by 5 bases and J by 1 base, with 12 bases of the junction left unmatched. Profiling relied on immunoSEQ multiplex PCR, and the TCRdb table lists in-frame clones only, not all of them. The sample shows 60,000 to 85,000 clones, 74% of them seen only once. V and J are TRBV7-6 and TRBJ2-3; 13 bases agree with TRBD2. The clonotype originates from a human donor with acute or convalescent COVID-19. The donor label of this sample is uncertain. The sequencing input was peripheral blood. Here the CDR3 reads CASSPWTSGGGAGTDTQYF. CDR3 bases: TGTGCCAGCAGCCCCTGGACTAGCGGGGGTGGAGCGGGCACAGATACGCAGTATTTT.